The TCR beta chain described here comes from a study of blood T cells in healthy people across ages. Points from the study as a whole: While age rose, TCR beta diversity per million T cells dropped in a roughly linear way. Observed TCR beta diversity showed a strong correlation with the percentage of naive T cells as measured by flow cytometry.

Germline V gene data show CDR1 as MNHNS and CDR2 as SASEGT. The CDR3 spans 15 residues. With 7 bases removed from V and 2 bases from J, the gap between germline ends came to 18 bases. The second PCR ran roughly 7 to 12 cycles with a sample-barcoded 5' primer and J-beta primers. Each CDR3 protein gets one entry after TCRdb re-called the 5' RACE reads with MiXCR. Of hundreds of thousands of distinct CDR3 sequences listed, more than 40% are singletons. About this clonotype: Its antigen is unknown.

Researchers collected ten milliliters of peripheral blood from every single donor. The V call is TRBV6-1, the J call TRBJ2-7; possibly TRBD1 or TRBD2 for D (5 bases each). The sample taken for sequencing was blood. The receptor was derived from a man in his sixties in good health. CDR3: CASNPGRSGPYEQYF. The CDR3 DNA reads TGTGCCAGCAACCCGGGACGCTCGGGGCCCTACGAGCAGTACTTC.